This TCR beta chain was retrieved from a study of cytomegalovirus exposure and HLA in healthy donors. General study findings and limits: Data from an earlier analysis indicated that most TCR beta V segments were productive either about 90% or about 30% of the time. Presence/absence analyses rested on an assumption that sequencing depth was roughly uniform across donors.

About this clone itself: Antigen: not known.

Donors sampled were nominally healthy, though unrecorded immune exposures were likely. Vbeta (60) and Jbeta (13) primers were used in the PCR. TCRdb's table, derived via immunoSEQ multiplex PCR, lists solely in-frame clones and lacks some. The profile shows about 140,000 clones, approximately 80% of them singletons. This receptor was obtained from a man aged 35 to 55 in good health and CMV-seropositive. Material for sequencing was PBMCs.

The CDR3 coding sequence is TGTGCCTGGGCGGGACAGGTTAGCAATCAGCCCCAGCATTTT. Encoded protein: CAWAGQVSNQPQHF. V gene TRBV30 combines with J gene TRBJ1-5, with 8 positions matching TRBD1. Looked up from germline, CDR1 is GTSNPN and CDR2 is SVGIG (reference sequence). V dropped 5 bases and J dropped 0; count of bases not matched to a gene: 3. This CDR3 has 14 amino acids.